This paragraph reports one T cell receptor (beta chain). The CDR3 extends over 15 amino acids. Germline CDR1 reads SEHNR; CDR2 reads FQNEAQ (reference sequence). The trim removed 3 bases at V and 3 bases at J, leaving 7 bases unmatched. The sample is drawn from a study of identical twins. Using its own MiXCR run on the 5' RACE reads, TCRdb lists one record per CDR3 protein. The sample carries roughly 350,000 distinct CDR3 sequences, 9% to 10% recorded once. Sequenced material: naive T cells sorted from blood. The V call is TRBV7-9, the J call TRBJ2-5, with 7 nucleotides matching TRBD1. This TCR derives from a woman between 45 and 65 years old in good health. DNA for the CDR3: TGTGCCAGCAGCTTTATCCGGGACAGCAAAGAGACCCAGTACTTC. Translating gives CASSFIRDSKETQYF.